This is a list of T cell receptor beta chains from one sample in a study of blood T cell repertoires in COVID-19. Clones were sequenced by immunoSEQ multiplex PCR, and TCRdb holds only the in-frame ones, with some missing. The data show about 210,000 clones, 82% seen once. The sequenced material came from peripheral blood. These receptors were taken from a woman aged 40-49 years with acute or convalescent COVID-19. The CDR3 runs from the conserved cysteine through the conserved F or W. D genes are given only for firm matches. Size is stated for part of the rows, as once, few or many counts, or as a class when the clone is expanded.

v_gene: TRBV5-6
abundance: -
d_gene: TRBD2
j_gene: TRBJ2-7
CDR3aa: CASSLGFGEGEQYF
CDR3nt: TGTGCCAGCAGCTTGGGGTTCGGGGAGGGCGAGCAGTACTTC

v_gene: TRBV27
abundance: once
d_gene: TRBD1
j_gene: TRBJ1-2
CDR3aa: CASSMTGVDGYTF
CDR3nt: TGTGCCAGCAGCATGACAGGGGTCGACGGCTACACCTTC

v_gene: TRBV19
abundance: -
d_gene: -
j_gene: TRBJ2-5
CDR3aa: CASSIDLGGGIETQYF
CDR3nt: TGTGCCAGTAGTATAGACCTAGGGGGGGGCATTGAGACCCAGTACTTC

v_gene: TRBV27
abundance: few
d_gene: -
j_gene: TRBJ2-3
CDR3aa: CASSSGLRTDTQYF
CDR3nt: TGTGCCAGCAGTTCTGGGCTCCGCACAGATACGCAGTATTTT

v_gene: TRBV6-6
abundance: -
d_gene: -
j_gene: TRBJ1-1
CDR3aa: CASNTGLPNTEAFF
CDR3nt: TGTGCCAGCAACACGGGATTACCGAACACTGAAGCTTTCTTT

v_gene: TRBV7-6
abundance: -
d_gene: TRBD2
j_gene: TRBJ2-1
CDR3aa: CASSTRTSGYEQFF
CDR3nt: TGTGCCAGCAGCACGAGGACTAGCGGGTATGAGCAGTTCTTC

v_gene: TRBV18
abundance: -
d_gene: -
j_gene: TRBJ2-7
CDR3aa: CASSSAYEQYF
CDR3nt: TGTGCCAGCTCTTCTGCCTACGAGCAGTACTTC

v_gene: TRBV5-8
abundance: -
d_gene: -
j_gene: TRBJ2-3
CDR3aa: CASSLGQLPSTDTQYF
CDR3nt: TGTGCCAGCAGCTTAGGACAGCTGCCTAGCACAGATACGCAGTATTTT

v_gene: TRBV6-5
abundance: -
d_gene: TRBD2
j_gene: TRBJ2-1
CDR3aa: CASRRYGGGDEQFF
CDR3nt: TGTGCCAGCAGGAGATACGGGGGGGGCGATGAGCAGTTCTTC

v_gene: TRBV5-4
abundance: -
d_gene: -
j_gene: TRBJ2-2
CDR3aa: CASSSWEILTGELFF
CDR3nt: TGTGCCAGCAGCTCCTGGGAGATCCTCACCGGGGAGCTGTTTTTT

v_gene: TRBV18
abundance: once
d_gene: TRBD2
j_gene: TRBJ2-5
CDR3aa: CASSPPPMGGETQYF
CDR3nt: TGTGCCAGCTCACCACCTCCTATGGGGGGGGAGACCCAGTACTTC

v_gene: TRBV9
abundance: -
d_gene: -
j_gene: TRBJ1-2
CDR3aa: CASSPNTPGQTFNYGYTF
CDR3nt: TGTGCCAGCAGCCCAAATACCCCTGGACAGACCTTTAACTATGGCTACACCTTC

v_gene: TRBV6-5
abundance: -
d_gene: -
j_gene: TRBJ2-2
CDR3aa: CASSYSNTGKELFF
CDR3nt: TGTGCCAGCAGTTACTCAAATACAGGGAAAGAGCTGTTTTTT

v_gene: TRBV6-5
abundance: -
d_gene: TRBD2
j_gene: TRBJ2-7
CDR3aa: CASSYSAGGAGDEQYF
CDR3nt: TGTGCCAGCAGTTACTCGGCCGGGGGGGCCGGGGACGAGCAGTACTTC

v_gene: TRBV9
abundance: -
d_gene: TRBD2
j_gene: TRBJ2-1
CDR3aa: CASSVGSSGRFSYNEQFF
CDR3nt: TGTGCCAGCAGCGTAGGGTCTAGCGGGAGGTTCTCCTACAATGAGCAGTTCTTC

v_gene: TRBV18
abundance: -
d_gene: TRBD2
j_gene: TRBJ2-1
CDR3aa: CASSPSLTSGSGEQFF
CDR3nt: TGTGCCAGCTCACCATCCTTGACTAGCGGGAGCGGTGAGCAGTTCTTC

v_gene: TRBV10-3
abundance: few
d_gene: TRBD1
j_gene: TRBJ2-1
CDR3aa: CAIRGDSHLGEQFF
CDR3nt: TGTGCCATCAGGGGGGACAGTCATTTAGGGGAGCAGTTCTTC

v_gene: TRBV7-9
abundance: -
d_gene: TRBD1
j_gene: TRBJ2-5
CDR3aa: CASSHWTGDYQETQYF
CDR3nt: TGTGCCAGCAGCCATTGGACAGGGGATTACCAAGAGACCCAGTACTTC

v_gene: TRBV6-4
abundance: -
d_gene: TRBD2
j_gene: TRBJ2-1
CDR3aa: CASSIGLAGPNEQFF
CDR3nt: TGTGCCAGCAGTATCGGACTAGCGGGACCCAATGAGCAGTTCTTC

v_gene: TRBV9
abundance: -
d_gene: TRBD2
j_gene: TRBJ2-1
CDR3aa: CASSVMTGGWDEQFF
CDR3nt: TGTGCCAGCAGCGTAATGACGGGAGGTTGGGATGAGCAGTTCTTC

v_gene: TRBV4-1
abundance: -
d_gene: TRBD2
j_gene: TRBJ2-7
CDR3aa: CASSQALAGFAYEQYF
CDR3nt: TGCGCCAGCAGCCAAGCTCTAGCGGGATTCGCCTACGAGCAGTACTTC

v_gene: TRBV9
abundance: -
d_gene: TRBD2
j_gene: TRBJ2-3
CDR3aa: CASSVGSGGGLAATQYF
CDR3nt: TGTGCCAGCAGCGTAGGGTCCGGGGGGGGCCTAGCGGCTACGCAGTATTTT

v_gene: TRBV18
abundance: -
d_gene: -
j_gene: TRBJ1-5
CDR3aa: CASSPGQHNQPQHF
CDR3nt: TGTGCCAGCTCACCCGGACAGCACAATCAGCCCCAGCATTTT

v_gene: TRBV24-1
abundance: -
d_gene: -
j_gene: TRBJ2-7
CDR3aa: CATSDLADEQYF
CDR3nt: TGTGCCACCAGTGATTTGGCGGACGAGCAGTACTTC

v_gene: TRBV2
abundance: -
d_gene: TRBD1
j_gene: TRBJ2-7
CDR3aa: CASSVRQGGLTYEQYF
CDR3nt: TGTGCCAGCTCAGTTCGACAGGGGGGACTCACCTACGAGCAGTACTTC

v_gene: TRBV30
abundance: few
d_gene: TRBD2
j_gene: TRBJ2-1
CDR3aa: CAIRRGGLTEQFF
CDR3nt: TGTGCGATTAGGCGGGGGGGCCTCACTGAGCAGTTCTTC

v_gene: TRBV24-1
abundance: -
d_gene: TRBD2
j_gene: TRBJ2-1
CDR3aa: CATSMTSGRNEQFF
CDR3nt: TGTGCCACCAGTATGACTAGCGGGAGGAATGAGCAGTTCTTC

v_gene: TRBV25-1
abundance: -
d_gene: -
j_gene: TRBJ1-3
CDR3aa: CASSVGTSGNTIYF
CDR3nt: TGTGCCAGCAGTGTAGGGACTTCTGGAAACACCATATATTTT

v_gene: TRBV7-9
abundance: -
d_gene: TRBD1
j_gene: TRBJ2-5
CDR3aa: CASSPDRTYQETQYF
CDR3nt: TGTGCCAGCAGCCCGGACAGGACGTACCAAGAGACCCAGTACTTC

v_gene: TRBV6-5
abundance: -
d_gene: -
j_gene: TRBJ2-2
CDR3aa: CASSQGPNTGELFF
CDR3nt: TGTGCCAGCAGCCAGGGGCCTAACACCGGGGAGCTGTTTTTT

v_gene: TRBV5-1
abundance: -
d_gene: -
j_gene: TRBJ2-5
CDR3aa: CASSALDSQETQYF
CDR3nt: TGCGCCAGCTCCGCCCTGGACAGCCAAGAGACCCAGTACTTC

v_gene: TRBV6-5
abundance: -
d_gene: -
j_gene: TRBJ2-5
CDR3aa: CASAGNRETQYF
CDR3nt: TGTGCCAGCGCAGGGAACCGAGAGACCCAGTACTTC

v_gene: TRBV27
abundance: -
d_gene: TRBD1
j_gene: TRBJ1-2
CDR3aa: CASSSTTGSLGYTF
CDR3nt: TGTGCCAGCAGTTCCACGACAGGGTCCTTGGGCTACACCTTC

v_gene: TRBV6-5
abundance: -
d_gene: -
j_gene: TRBJ1-3
CDR3aa: CASSYSRREGTIYF
CDR3nt: TGTGCCAGCAGTTACTCGAGGCGAGAGGGCACCATATATTTT

v_gene: TRBV6-2/TRBV6-3
abundance: -
d_gene: TRBD1
j_gene: TRBJ2-1
CDR3aa: CASSYSDRGRREQFF
CDR3nt: TGTGCCAGCAGTTACTCGGACAGGGGGCGCCGGGAGCAGTTCTTC

v_gene: TRBV11-3
abundance: -
d_gene: -
j_gene: TRBJ1-1
CDR3aa: CASSLGTSNTEAFF
CDR3nt: TGTGCCAGCAGCTTAGGGACATCGAACACTGAAGCTTTCTTT

v_gene: TRBV9
abundance: -
d_gene: -
j_gene: TRBJ2-1
CDR3aa: CASSARAHVRDEQFF
CDR3nt: TGTGCCAGCAGCGCCAGGGCCCACGTTCGCGATGAGCAGTTCTTC

v_gene: TRBV5-6
abundance: -
d_gene: -
j_gene: TRBJ1-5
CDR3aa: CASSLTGFGGNQPQHF
CDR3nt: TGTGCCAGCAGCTTGACAGGGTTCGGGGGCAATCAGCCCCAGCATTTT

v_gene: TRBV9
abundance: -
d_gene: TRBD1
j_gene: TRBJ1-6
CDR3aa: CASSAGQESSYNSPLHF
CDR3nt: TGTGCCAGCAGCGCCGGACAGGAGAGCTCCTATAATTCACCCCTCCACTTT

v_gene: TRBV14
abundance: -
d_gene: TRBD2
j_gene: TRBJ2-1
CDR3aa: CASSPQTSMGNEQFF
CDR3nt: TGTGCCAGCAGCCCCCAGACTAGCATGGGGAATGAGCAGTTCTTC

v_gene: TRBV3-1/TRBV3-2
abundance: -
d_gene: -
j_gene: TRBJ2-1
CDR3aa: CASSQDSGSYNEQFF
CDR3nt: TGTGCCAGCAGCCAAGATAGCGGCTCCTACAATGAGCAGTTCTTC

v_gene: TRBV3-1/TRBV3-2
abundance: many
d_gene: -
j_gene: TRBJ2-2
CDR3aa: CASSRRGLQETGELFF
CDR3nt: TGTGCCAGCAGCCGTAGGGGACTCCAAGAGACCGGGGAGCTGTTTTTT

v_gene: TRBV6-2/TRBV6-3
abundance: -
d_gene: TRBD1
j_gene: TRBJ2-1
CDR3aa: CASSLLPGTGDYNEQFF
CDR3nt: TGTGCCAGCAGCTTACTTCCCGGGACAGGGGACTACAATGAGCAGTTCTTC

v_gene: TRBV5-5
abundance: -
d_gene: -
j_gene: TRBJ2-2
CDR3aa: CASSSGGTNTGELFF
CDR3nt: TGTGCCAGCAGCTCAGGGGGGACGAACACCGGGGAGCTGTTTTTT

v_gene: TRBV30
abundance: -
d_gene: -
j_gene: TRBJ2-1
CDR3aa: CAWSSVSSYNEQFF
CDR3nt: TGTGCCTGGAGTTCCGTGAGCTCCTACAATGAGCAGTTCTTC

v_gene: TRBV2
abundance: -
d_gene: TRBD1
j_gene: TRBJ1-1
CDR3aa: CASNLRQGTEAFF
CDR3nt: TGTGCCAGCAACCTAAGACAGGGCACTGAAGCTTTCTTT

v_gene: TRBV10-3
abundance: -
d_gene: TRBD1
j_gene: TRBJ2-1
CDR3aa: CAIRTGQGSNEQFF
CDR3nt: TGTGCCATCAGGACGGGACAGGGTAGCAATGAGCAGTTCTTC

v_gene: TRBV4-2
abundance: -
d_gene: -
j_gene: TRBJ2-7
CDR3aa: CASSQDPPAGRVYYEQYF
CDR3nt: TGTGCCAGCAGCCAAGATCCCCCAGCCGGCAGGGTTTATTACGAGCAGTACTTC

v_gene: TRBV7-9
abundance: -
d_gene: -
j_gene: TRBJ2-1
CDR3aa: CASSPSDLPFYNEQFF
CDR3nt: TGTGCCAGCAGCCCCAGCGACCTGCCTTTCTACAATGAGCAGTTCTTC

v_gene: TRBV15
abundance: -
d_gene: TRBD1
j_gene: TRBJ1-2
CDR3aa: CATSRDRSGGATGGYTF
CDR3nt: TGTGCCACCAGCAGAGATCGTTCAGGGGGCGCGACAGGAGGCTACACCTTC

v_gene: TRBV11-3
abundance: few
d_gene: -
j_gene: TRBJ2-3
CDR3aa: CASSLEVGMTDTQYF
CDR3nt: TGTGCCAGCAGCTTAGAGGTCGGGATGACAGATACGCAGTATTTT

v_gene: TRBV19
abundance: -
d_gene: -
j_gene: TRBJ2-5
CDR3aa: CASSFLARETQYF
CDR3nt: TGTGCCAGTAGTTTTCTCGCGCGAGAGACCCAGTACTTC

v_gene: TRBV5-1
abundance: -
d_gene: TRBD1
j_gene: TRBJ1-4
CDR3aa: CASSLTSTGGNEKLFF
CDR3nt: TGCGCCAGCAGCCTTACTTCGACAGGGGGCAATGAAAAACTGTTTTTT